A single sample is the source of the 20 T cell receptor beta chains below, sequenced in a study of blood T cells in healthy people across ages. A J-beta primer mix and a sample-barcoded 5' primer were used in a second PCR of about 6 to 12 cycles. TCRdb recomputed calls from the 5' RACE reads with MiXCR, one row per CDR3 protein. Altogether about 1.6 million distinct CDR3 sequences are present, roughly a third being singletons, with the ten largest covering 10% to 12%. Sequenced: blood. The source is a woman aged 25 to 45 in good health.

This clonotype appeared a few times. V and J are TRBV5-1 and TRBJ2-6, with a weak D call TRBD2 (5 bases). Trimming pared 0 bases from V and 4 bases from J, leaving 20 bases between. Germline CDR1 and CDR2: SGHRS and YFSETQ. CDR3 size: 19 residues. CDR3 in amino acids: CASSLGALDRAGGANVLTF. The CDR3 nucleotides read TGCGCCAGCAGCTTGGGGGCACTAGACCGGGCCGGAGGGGCCAACGTCCTGACTTTC.

This clonotype was detected only a few times. The V call is TRBV7-2, the J call TRBJ2-7; no reliable D call. The V and J ends lost 5 bases and 3 bases respectively, with 14 bases between them. There are 14 residues in the CDR3. Germline CDR1 and CDR2: SGHTA and FQGNSA. The CDR3 DNA reads as TGTGCCAGCAGCCCTACGGGTTTGAACTACGAGCAGTACTTC. Amino acids: CASSPTGLNYEQYF.

This clonotype was counted a few times. The chain joins TRBV5-1 to TRBJ2-7, with TRBD1 matching 7 bases. CDR3 length equals 16 residues. CDR1 is SGHRS, CDR2 YFSETQ, per germline. The ends lost 4 bases at V and 3 bases at J; junction bases unmatched: 13. CDR3 region: CASSQELQGMGYEQYF. CDR3 in DNA: TGCGCCAGCAGCCAAGAACTACAGGGGATGGGCTACGAGCAGTACTTC. Based on the CDR3 plus reference TRBV5-1 and TRBJ2-7, the full variable domain is KAGVTQTPRYLIKTRGQQVTLSCSPISGHRSVSWYQQTPGQGLQFLFEYFSETQRNKGNFPGRFSGRQFSNSRSEMNVSTLELGDSALYLCASSQELQGMGYEQYFGPGTRLTVT.

Only a few counts were recorded for this clonotype. The CDR3 is CASRASPSYEQYF. In nucleotides, the CDR3 is TGTGCCAGCAGGGCTTCACCCTCCTACGAGCAGTACTTC. The rearrangement joins TRBV14 to TRBJ2-7; no clear D. Trimming cost V 6 bases and J 0 bases, with 9 bases left between them. Germline values: CDR1 SGHDN, CDR2 FVKESK. This CDR3 has 13 residues.

This clonotype has just a few counts. V usage is TRBV12-3 or TRBV12-4 and J usage is TRBJ2-4; unclear D gene. The J call may be incorrect, as the DNA end agrees better with TRBJ2-7. The CDR3 is 14 amino acids. CDR3: CASSFWLSSYEQYF. The CDR3 DNA is TGTGCCAGCAGCTTTTGGTTGAGCTCCTACGAGCAGTACTTC.

The sample holds a few counts of this clonotype. This chain links TRBV20-1 with TRBJ2-3; D is unresolved. Trimming took off 5 bases at V and 6 bases at J, with 18 bases between the two ends. Germline V gene data show CDR1 as DFQATT and CDR2 as SNEGSKA (reference sequence). This CDR3 is built from 14 residues. In nucleotides, the CDR3 is TGCAGTGCTGTGGCGGAAAGGTACTGGGATACGCAGTATTTT. Translation: CSAVAERYWDTQYF.

This clonotype was picked up a small number of times. The genes are TRBV7-2 and TRBJ1-2, with D uncertain. The CDR3 is 14 residues long. The germline CDR1 and CDR2 sequences are SGHTA and FQGNSA. Between the trimmed V and J ends, which lost 5 bases and 2 bases, there was a span of 12 bases. The chain's CDR3 is CASSPTTLNYGYTF. The CDR3 nucleotides read TGTGCCAGCAGCCCGACGACCTTAAACTATGGCTACACCTTC.

This rearrangement joins TRBV6-1 to TRBJ1-1; D may be TRBD1 (5 bases). Trimming removed 3 bases from V and 1 base from J, with 9 bases in between. CDR3 size: 14 residues. Germline V CDR1 and CDR2: MNHNS, SASEGT. The CDR3 sequence: CASSESGQNTEAFF. CDR3 coding DNA: TGTGCCAGCAGTGAGTCGGGGCAGAACACTGAAGCTTTCTTT.

The J gene is TRBJ2-1, the V gene TRBV20-1; TRBD2 matches at 9 bases. V shed 3 bases, J shed 2 bases, and the junction held 11 bases outside the gene matches. Germline V gives CDR1 DFQATT, CDR2 SNEGSKA (reference sequence). The CDR3 sequence is 17 residues long. The CDR3 is CSARLAGGRRAYNEQFF. The DNA of the CDR3 is TGCAGTGCTAGGCTGGCGGGGGGGCGTAGGGCCTACAATGAGCAGTTCTTC.

This clonotype was seen a handful of times. The chain is built from TRBV7-9 and TRBJ2-7; a weak D match, TRBD1 (5 bases). The V end was cut by 5 bases, the J end by 4 bases, with 15 bases between. The CDR3 totals 14 residues. Germline CDR1 and CDR2: SEHNR and FQNEAQ (reference sequence). The CDR3 region has the DNA TGTGCCAGCAGCGGGGCAGGCCCTTGGTACGAGCAGTACTTC. This codes for CASSGAGPWYEQYF.

The sample holds a few counts of this clonotype. This chain joins TRBV2 and TRBJ2-1; D unclear. This CDR3 is 12 amino acids long. Germline V gene sequence: CDR1 SNHLY, CDR2 FYNNEI. V lost 4 bases to trimming and J lost 5 bases, with 6 bases between them. CDR3 in amino acids: CASSVANNEQFF. As DNA, the CDR3 is TGTGCCAGCAGTGTGGCAAACAATGAGCAGTTCTTC. Drawing the rest from reference TRBV2 and TRBJ2-1, the complete variable domain is EPEVTQTPSHQVTQMGQEVILRCVPISNHLYFYWYRQILGQKVEFLVSFYNNEISEKSEIFDDQFSVERPDGSNFTLKIRSTKLEDSAMYFCASSVANNEQFFGPGTRLTVL.

Notes on this clonotype: One end of the junction varies from germline; a read error may be responsible. This chain uses TRBV15 with TRBJ2-6; tentative D call: TRBD1 (5 bases). The CDR3 has 13 amino acids. Germline-derived CDR1 and CDR2 are LNHNV and YYDKDF (reference sequence). In nucleotides, the CDR3 is TGTGCCACCAGGTTTGCTGGGGCCAACGTCCGGACTTTC. Its translation is CATRFAGANVRTF.

This clonotype was seen a single time. A read error may produce the germline difference seen at one junction end. The chain joins TRBV7-9 to TRBJ2-5; D gene uncertain. The assigned J gene may be wrong: the sequence end matches TRBJ2-7 better. The germline V gene encodes CDR1 SEHNR and CDR2 FQNEAQ (reference sequence). CDR3 size: 13 residues. CDR3 DNA sequence: TGTGCCAACAGCTTATCGGCGAGCTACGAGCAGTACTTC. Encoded protein: CANSLSASYEQYF.

In regard to this clonotype: A read error may produce the germline difference seen at one junction end. The chain joins TRBV9 to TRBJ2-3; 7 nucleotides agree with TRBD2. Germline V gives CDR1 SGDLS, CDR2 YYNGEE. The CDR3 has 14 residues. The CDR3, as DNA: TGTGCCAGCAGCGCAAGCGGGGTGACAGATGCGCAGTATTTT. This translates into CASSASGVTDAQYF.

This clonotype showed up just a few times. The chain recombines TRBV28 with TRBJ2-7; D gene ambiguous. Germline values: CDR1 MDHEN, CDR2 SYDVKM. Trimming removed 8 bases from V and 4 bases from J, with 12 bases in between. This CDR3 is built from 12 residues. The CDR3 sequence: CASRRSIYEQYF. CDR3 nucleotide sequence: TGTGCCAGCCGAAGGTCTATTTACGAGCAGTACTTC.

V gene TRBV28 combines with J gene TRBJ2-5; possibly TRBD1 for D (6 bases). Deletions cut 5 bases from V and 5 bases from J, with 15 bases between. The CDR3 loop spans 14 amino acids. Germline assignment: CDR1 MDHEN and CDR2 SYDVKM. The CDR3 sequence is CASSRYTGLETQYF. The CDR3 nucleotides read TGTGCCAGCAGTCGTTATACAGGGCTGGAGACCCAGTACTTC. The full variable domain, rest sourced from reference TRBV28 and TRBJ2-5, is DVKVTQSSRYLVKRTGEKVFLECVQDMDHENMFWYRQDPGLGLRLIYFSYDVKMKEKGDIPEGYSVSREKKERFSLILESASTNQTSMYLCASSRYTGLETQYFGPGTRLLVL.

This chain connects TRBV3-1 to TRBJ2-7; TRBD1 agrees at 8 bases. The CDR3 is 14 amino acids. The J segment lost 3 bases and the V segment lost 4 bases, leaving 5 bases of the junction unmatched. The V gene's germline CDR1 is LGHDT and CDR2 YNNKEL (reference sequence). DNA of the CDR3: TGTGCCAGCAGCCGCAGGGGGCCGGTCTACGAGCAGTACTTC. Protein: CASSRRGPVYEQYF.

A note on this clonotype: At one end the junction does not follow the germline gene, possibly because of a read error. The rearrangement links TRBV9 to TRBJ2-2, with a possible D match to TRBD2 (6 bases). Germline CDR1 is SGDLS and CDR2 is YYNGEE. The CDR3 is made up of 15 amino acids. Written as DNA, the CDR3 is TGTGCCAGCAGCGTAGTTGGTGGGACCGGCGGGGAGCGGTTTTTT. This encodes CASSVVGGTGGERFF.

Worth noting for this clonotype: The CDR3 ends on some other residue instead of the conserved phenylalanine or tryptophan, so this is likely a read error. The chain recombines TRBV6-1 with TRBJ2-7, with TRBD2 identical over 7 bases. The germline gives CDR1 MNHNS, CDR2 SASEGT. This CDR3 has 13 residues. The V gene end was trimmed by 7 bases and the J gene end by 7 bases; junction bases not matched to a gene: 10. DNA for the CDR3: TGTGCCAGCACCGAGCGGGGACCTCGGGAGCAGTACTGC. It translates to CASTERGPREQYC.

The rearrangement joins TRBV24-1 to TRBJ1-1, with a weak D call TRBD1 (5 bases). The CDR3 has 13 residues. The V gene lost 5 bases and the J gene lost 8 bases, with 14 bases spanning the gap. Germline assignment: CDR1 KGHDR and CDR2 SFDVKD. The CDR3 protein is CATSAEGPGEAFF. The CDR3 DNA is TGTGCCACCAGTGCCGAGGGCCCAGGGGAAGCTTTCTTT.